This TCR beta chain comes out of a study of cytomegalovirus exposure and HLA in healthy donors (dated by TCRdb to 2016 to 2017). Turning to the overall study: An earlier analysis of about 560 of the donors reported about 300 Gb of sequence data and 117 million unique TCR beta sequences obtained from 180 million or so T cells. An early release covering about 600 HLA-typed donors comprised roughly 300 gigabases of sequencing data and about 90 million unique TCR sequences. Of the 300 to 500 genotyped donors, 70% to 90% were placed in the genetic ancestry cluster associated with self-reported Caucasian donors. The aim of the study was to test whether cataloging public T cell receptors could identify signatures of past pathogen exposure. The T cell repertoires of 666 subjects were profiled by immunosequencing and related to cytomegalovirus serostatus. In addition to the first cohort of 500 to 850 subjects, a separate validation cohort of 100 to 150 different subjects was used. High-throughput TCR immunosequencing, statistical association of individual TCRs with disease status, and machine learning were combined to predict cytomegalovirus infection status. A later analysis re-analyzed previously published TCR beta repertoires from approximately 670 donors and added high-resolution HLA genotyping to study TCR occurrence patterns. The later analysis used no new phenotypic data to find candidate immune exposures, relying instead on TCR beta sequences and their occurrence across donors. To decide whether each TCR beta V gene segment behaved as functional or pseudogenic, an earlier analysis of some 580 of the donors relied on high-throughput TCR beta sequencing. Alongside the repertoire data, information on donor age, sex, ethnicity and CMV serostatus was compiled. Genome-wide SNP genotypes for about 55% of the roughly 670 donors were used in a later genetic analysis, which treated that subset as a discovery cohort. All discovery cohort repertoires had been generated on a single sequencing platform. HLA typing included class I and class II loci at four-digit resolution. Typing coverage differed by locus: A, B, C, DRB1 and DQB1 were typed in roughly 620-640 donors, DQA1 in around 500, DPA1 in 600 to 610, and DPB1 in approximately 450. Roughly 5 DR-DQ haplotypes were treated as single units for association and clustering because of strong linkage in the cohort. Among 398 genotyped donors of the cohort, an average of around 240,000 unique TCR beta nucleotide sequences was sequenced per donor, of which roughly 17% were non-productive.

Compared with germline, V lacks 4 bases and J lacks 5 bases; bases without a gene match: 9. Taken from the germline V gene, the CDR1 and CDR2 loops are SGDLS and YYNGEE. Counted from cysteine to phenylalanine, this CDR3 has 15 amino acids. The read is trimmed to its CDR3 DNA, 45 bases read in frame from base 1. The research as a whole found: Only TCR beta chains were sequenced in this cohort, and the absence of alpha or paired-chain data limited detectable features. An association between a missense DCLRE1C variant and V-gene and J-gene trimming of TCR beta chains was found in a later genetic analysis and replicated in an independent cohort. A further reported finding was that TCR beta sequences accurately predicted the HLA-A and HLA-B alleles for most subjects in the first cohort. In vitro tests confirmed that three of the cytomegalovirus-associated TCR beta chains recognize cytomegalovirus antigens. The classifier was reported to diagnose cytomegalovirus status with high specificity and sensitivity in both the original cohort and the validation cohort. Because counts were too low, seventeen rarely observed V segments, including chromosome 9 orphons, were left out of the earlier analysis of approximately 500 of the donors. Sequencing depth was assumed to be roughly uniform across donors in the presence/absence analyses, though that assumption may not hold. A later analysis found that HLA-associated TCR beta chains were more clonally expanded and had lower generation probabilities than equally common non-associated chains. Specific HLA alleles were associated with 18,000 or so TCR beta sequences at a false discovery rate of 0.05 in a later analysis. Assigning TCR associations to individual alleles was difficult when HLA alleles, especially DR and DQ, strongly co-occurred. Most TCR sequences were observed very rarely across donors, whereas some public TCRs were present in many individuals. According to a later analysis, parvovirus B19, influenza, CMV and Epstein-Barr virus appeared linked to several top co-occurrence clusters. A later genetic analysis reported fewer N-insertions in productive TCRs among donors in an Asian-associated ancestry cluster than the roughly 650-donor mean. A cluster of highly shared sequence variants was judged likely to be a technical artifact of the sequencing pipeline. Broadly in line with IMGT annotations, most TCR beta V segments showed up in productive rearrangements about 90% or about 30% of the time in an earlier analysis of several hundred of the donors. The authors suggested that the approach could potentially be generalized to other disease states and immunological phenotypes. A total of 164 TCR beta chains were listed by the study as associated with cytomegalovirus. In a later analysis, TCR association rates were found to vary across HLA loci, with the most associated TCRs seen for DRB1 alleles and the fewest for HLA-C alleles. Because HLA typing was missing for some donors at each locus, association tests included only the typed subset. In a later analysis, most CMV-associated TCR beta chains were found to appear HLA-restricted, with HLA associations seemingly driven largely by CMV exposure. CMV serostatus was the only immune exposure information available for the cohort. Correlated functional status among segregating V segments might be attributable to linkage disequilibrium, but an unknown experimental factor could not be ruled out. Because the 87-base-pair reads could not distinguish some IMGT-functional V segments, including TRBV6-2 and TRBV6-3, those segments were excluded.

The cohort consisted of 670 or so healthy bone marrow donors. At the time of sampling, every cohort member was nominally healthy, though immune exposures that went unrecorded were likely present. The donor tested CMV seronegative, placing the donor among the 300 to 450 seronegative members of the cohort. A peripheral blood sample was collected from each donor, and TCR beta sequencing was performed on peripheral blood mononuclear cells. Genomic DNA extraction from the blood cell samples was performed with the Qiagen DNeasy Blood Extraction Kit. Notes on this clone: No cognate antigen has been identified for it.

The library was produced with the immunoSEQ multiplex PCR assay. The multiplex PCR relied on a mix of 60 forward primers for TCR Vbeta segments and 13 reverse primers for TCR Jbeta segments. Amplification of the CDR3 region of rearranged TCR beta genes was performed with a multiplex PCR assay on genomic DNA. On the Illumina HiSeq System, the amplified TCR beta libraries were sequenced as 87-base-pair reads. In the original analysis: A later analysis tallied roughly 76 million unique TCR beta chains across the 600 to 700 repertoires, and roughly 11 million of those chains were shared by two or more donors. A nearest-neighbor algorithm error-corrected the raw reads and collapsed the reads into unique sequences, merging closely related sequences to remove PCR and sequencing errors. To assign V, D and J gene segments, CDR3 sequences were aligned to IMGT reference sequences. For a sequence to be retained, a match of at least six nucleotides to both a V gene segment and a J gene segment was required. A rearrangement was called productive if the CDR3 had no stop codons and remained in frame with V and J, and every other rearrangement was called non-productive. Following IMGT convention, CDR3 was defined as the stretch from the second conserved V-encoded cysteine to the conserved J-encoded phenylalanine. The earlier analysis of 500 to 600 of the donors excluded sequences that lacked an unambiguous match to a single V gene segment. In an earlier analysis of more than 500 of the donors, a V segment was called functional when productive rearrangements were above 56.7%, and segregating when the standard deviation between donors exceeded 5%. To diagnose cytomegalovirus status from the catalog of TCR beta chain sequences, a statistical classification framework was built. In a later analysis, TCR nucleotide sequences were compared against IMGT/GENE-DB human TR gene sequences so that V and J genes could be assigned. In a later analysis, CDR3 sequences and most-parsimonious VDJ recombination scenarios were assigned using the TCRdist pipeline. In a later analysis, each TCR beta chain was defined by its CDR3 amino acid sequence together with its V-gene family, and reads without a unique V-gene family were excluded. To address suspected cross-contamination and a sequencing artifact, a later analysis removed 592 highly shared, low-generation-probability nucleotide sequences. For each public chain, a later analysis derived a clonal expansion index from normalized ranks of inferred template counts within each repertoire. A later analysis computed generation probabilities with a VDJ recombination model fitted to out-of-frame rearrangements, and checked the results against IGoR. Hypergeometric tests were used in a later analysis to score TCR-TCR, TCR-HLA and TCR-CMV co-occurrence, with a repertoire-size bias correction applied to the TCR pairs. False discovery rates were estimated in a later analysis by permuting HLA or CMV assignments 20 times. A later analysis grouped co-occurring TCRs with DBSCAN, adding TCRdist sequence similarity when clustering within HLA-allele-positive subsets. Repertoires with fewer than 30,000 or more than 120,000 public chains, plus five repertoires with anomalous nucleotide sharing, were excluded from co-occurrence clustering. The table comes from immuneACCESS by way of TCRdb, which keeps in-frame sequences with V and J called. Part of the clones is missing from these tables; in studies checked, under half for an unresolved V gene and the rest for unknown reasons. That table supplies the V and J calls and clone size; D and trimming were determined from the DNA. This specimen's table enumerates around 130,000 clones. The ten most abundant clones make up around 1.5% of the sample.

This clonotype was obtained from a woman in her thirties or forties in good health and CMV-seronegative. Sequencing was done on a sample of PBMCs. Recombination linked TRBV9 to TRBJ1-5; 7 bases in the junction line up with TRBD1. The CDR3 is CASSIGTEFHQPQHF. The DNA sequence reads TGTGCCAGCAGCATCGGGACAGAGTTTCATCAGCCCCAGCATTTT. Full variable domain (CDR3 extended with the reference TRBV9 and TRBJ1-5 proteins): DSGVTQTPKHLITATGQRVTLRCSPRSGDLSVYWYQQSLDQGLQFLIQYYNGEERAKGNILERFSAQQFPDLHSELNLSSLELGDSALYFCASSIGTEFHQPQHFGDGTRLSIL.